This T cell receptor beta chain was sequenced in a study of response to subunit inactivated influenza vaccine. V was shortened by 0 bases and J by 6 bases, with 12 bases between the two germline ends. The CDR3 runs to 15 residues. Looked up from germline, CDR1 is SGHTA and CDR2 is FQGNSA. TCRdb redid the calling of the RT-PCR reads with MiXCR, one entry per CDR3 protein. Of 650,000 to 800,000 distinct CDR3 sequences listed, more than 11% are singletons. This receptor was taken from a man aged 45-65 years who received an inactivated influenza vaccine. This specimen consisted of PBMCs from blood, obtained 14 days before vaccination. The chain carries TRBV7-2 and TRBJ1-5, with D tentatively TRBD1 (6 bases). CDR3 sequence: CASSLATGTGQPQHF. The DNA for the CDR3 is TGTGCCAGCAGCTTAGCCACAGGGACCGGTCAGCCCCAGCATTTT.